These 27 T cell receptor beta chains were sequenced from one sample in a study of CD8 T cells in ankylosing spondylitis. TCRdb fed the 5' RACE reads into MiXCR, producing one record per CDR3 protein. This sample has approximately 220,000 distinct CDR3 sequences, with more than 9% found just once. The sample consisted of blood, either unsorted or a sorted T cell fraction (not recorded which). All receptors derive from a male donor with ankylosing spondylitis or in good health (not recorded which).

In regard to this clonotype: This may come from a read error, since a much larger clone is one base off. V and J are TRBV28 and TRBJ2-7; D may be TRBD2 (6 bases). V gave up 2 bases and J gave up 3 bases, with 14 bases separating them. The V gene's germline CDR1 is MDHEN and CDR2 SYDVKM. This CDR3 has 15 residues. The DNA for the CDR3 is TGTGCCAGCAGTTTAGCGGGGCGCAGCTTCTACGAGCAGTACTTC. This codes for CASSLAGRSFYEQYF.

The chain links TRBV12-3 or TRBV12-4 to TRBJ2-5, with D unclear. Deletions cut 5 bases from V and 6 bases from J, with 16 bases between. The CDR3 spans 14 residues. CDR3 nucleotide sequence: TGTGCCAGCAGTCCCCGTGTAGCTCCGCAGACCCAGTACTTC. Its protein is CASSPRVAPQTQYF.

Ten or more counts support this clonotype. The genes are TRBV20-1 and TRBJ1-1; 7 positions match TRBD1. CDR3 length: 15 residues. The V and J ends lost 0 bases and 0 bases, in that order; junction bases with no gene match: 4. Germline V gives CDR1 DFQATT, CDR2 SNEGSKA (reference sequence). The CDR3 DNA sequence: TGCAGTGCTAGAGATGGGGGACAGATGAACACTGAAGCTTTCTTT. It translates to CSARDGGQMNTEAFF.

This clonotype was detected many times. This rearrangement joins TRBV29-1 to TRBJ2-6; perhaps TRBD2 as D (6 bases). V dropped 4 bases and J dropped 0 bases, with 10 bases sitting between them. Germline CDR1 reads SQVTM; CDR2 reads ANQGSEA. This CDR3 is built from 15 residues. The CDR3 sequence: CSVGRGTSGANVLTF. CDR3 bases: TGCAGCGTTGGGCGCGGGACCTCTGGGGCCAACGTCCTGACTTTC.

This chain joins TRBV12-3 or TRBV12-4 and TRBJ1-3; 9 positions agree with TRBD1. Trimming took 5 bases from V and 5 from J; bases not matched to a gene: 4. The length of the CDR3 is 14 residues. CDR3 sequence (DNA): TGTGCCAGCAGTCCCGGGACAGGGAGAAACACCATATATTTT. Amino acids: CASSPGTGRNTIYF.

This clonotype was seen many times. The chain recombines TRBV12-3 or TRBV12-4 with TRBJ1-3; D is possibly TRBD1 (6 bases). CDR3 length equals 16 residues. V lost 8 bases and J 3 bases, leaving 20 bases between the germline ends. The CDR3 nucleotides are TGTGCCAGCCATCCTACCTACAGGGCGGTTGGAAACACCATATATTTT. This sequence encodes CASHPTYRAVGNTIYF.

This clonotype has only a few counts. V usage is TRBV29-1 and J usage is TRBJ2-5; possible D gene TRBD1, 6 bases. Germline loops: CDR1 SQVTM, CDR2 ANQGSEA. The CDR3 totals 13 residues. Between the trimmed V and J ends, which lost 8 bases and 1 base, there was a span of 14 bases. The DNA for the CDR3 is TGCAGCTTTGGGGGCCTAGGCCAAGAGACCCAGTACTTC. Its translation is CSFGGLGQETQYF.

This rearrangement joins TRBV7-9 to TRBJ2-3; a possible D gene is TRBD2 (6 bases). The CDR3 is 15 residues long. Germline V gene sequence: CDR1 SEHNR, CDR2 FQNEAQ (reference sequence). Trimming stripped 10 bases from V and 0 bases from J, with 17 bases between. CDR3 DNA: TGTGCCACCCGCAGCGCGGGGCCGAGCACAGATACGCAGTATTTT. Amino acids: CATRSAGPSTDTQYF. Full variable domain (outside the CDR3, taken from reference TRBV7-9 and TRBJ2-3): DTGVSQNPRHKITKRGQNVTFRCDPISEHNRLYWYRQTLGQGPEFLTYFQNEAQLEKSRLLSDRFSAERPKGSFSTLEIQRTEQGDSAMYLCATRSAGPSTDTQYFGPGTRLTVL.

This clonotype was seen at least ten times. A much larger clone differs by one base, so this may be a read error. The rearrangement joins TRBV6-1 to TRBJ2-3; unclear D gene. This CDR3 comprises 13 residues. Looked up from germline, CDR1 is MNHNS and CDR2 is SASEGT. Trimming shortened V by 4 bases and J by 0 bases, and 5 bases separated the two germline ends. The CDR3 DNA follows: TGTGCCAGCAGTGGACCTAGCACAGATACGCAGTATTTT. Amino acids: CASSGPSTDTQYF.

This clonotype was counted ten times or more. The V gene is TRBV7-9, the J gene TRBJ1-2; a weak D match, TRBD1 (6 bases). The CDR3 sequence is 15 residues long. V dropped 1 base and J dropped 3 bases, with 12 bases sitting between them. Per the germline V gene, CDR1 is SEHNR and CDR2 is FQNEAQ (reference sequence). The CDR3 loop is CASSLVGTSDYGYTF. CDR3 coding DNA: TGTGCCAGCAGCTTAGTTGGGACATCTGACTATGGCTACACCTTC.

There are many counts of this clonotype. The rearrangement links TRBV9 to TRBJ2-2, with 7 bases matching TRBD1. CDR3 length: 15 residues. Per germline, CDR1 SGDLS and CDR2 YYNGEE. Trimming at V came to 4 bases and at J to 5 bases, leaving 8 bases not matched to a gene. The CDR3 DNA reads as TGTGCCAGCAGCCCTCGGGACAGTGATACCGGGGAGCTGTTTTTT. Translation: CASSPRDSDTGELFF.

The chain is built from TRBV20-1 and TRBJ1-2; no firm D call. Germline values: CDR1 DFQATT, CDR2 SNEGSKA (reference sequence). The CDR3 is made up of 13 amino acids. Trimming shortened V by 5 bases and J by 2 bases, and 12 bases separated the two germline ends. The chain's CDR3 is CSALDGVNYGYTF. CDR3 nucleotides: TGCAGTGCTTTGGACGGCGTGAACTATGGCTACACCTTC.

This rearrangement joins TRBV3-1 to TRBJ2-7; 10 bases map to TRBD1. Per germline, CDR1 LGHDT and CDR2 YNNKEL (reference sequence). The CDR3 loop spans 15 amino acids. Trimming took 3 bases from V and 2 from J; bases not matched to a gene: 4. The CDR3, as DNA: TGTGCCAGCAGCCATAGTGGACAGGGGGCCTACGAGCAGTACTTC. This translates into CASSHSGQGAYEQYF.

This clonotype was counted many times. The rearrangement joins TRBV5-6 to TRBJ2-2, with D possibly being TRBD1 (5 bases). This CDR3 contains 16 residues. Per the germline V gene, CDR1 is SGHDT and CDR2 is YYEEEE. Between the trimmed V and J ends, which lost 2 bases and 1 base, there was a span of 12 bases. CDR3 protein: CASSFHQGLNTGELFF. Here the CDR3 DNA reads TGTGCCAGCAGCTTTCATCAGGGATTGAACACCGGGGAGCTGTTTTTT.

This clonotype came up many times. The chain combines TRBV24-1 with TRBJ2-5, with a tentative D call TRBD2 (6 bases). This CDR3 contains 14 residues. Deletions cut 1 base from V and 4 bases from J, with 9 bases between. Per germline, CDR1 KGHDR and CDR2 SFDVKD. CDR3 amino acids: CATSDFLGGETQYF. The CDR3 nucleotides are TGTGCCACCAGTGATTTTTTGGGAGGAGAGACCCAGTACTTC.

The rearrangement joins TRBV9 to TRBJ2-7; 10 nucleotides agree with TRBD2. This CDR3 has 13 residues. Germline lookup yields CDR1 SGDLS and CDR2 YYNGEE. The J segment lost 4 bases and the V segment lost 3 bases, leaving 1 base of the junction unmatched. The CDR3 nucleotides are TGTGCCAGCAGCGGGACTAGCGGATACGAGCAGTACTTC. Encoded protein: CASSGTSGYEQYF. Full variable domain (missing parts from reference TRBV9 and TRBJ2-7): DSGVTQTPKHLITATGQRVTLRCSPRSGDLSVYWYQQSLDQGLQFLIQYYNGEERAKGNILERFSAQQFPDLHSELNLSSLELGDSALYFCASSGTSGYEQYFGPGTRLTVT.

This clonotype was seen more than once but under ten times. The V call is TRBV3-1, the J call TRBJ1-2; no definite D call. V was shortened by 1 base and J by 4 bases, with 10 bases between the two germline ends. The CDR3 is 14 residues long. Germline CDR1 and CDR2: LGHDT and YNNKEL (reference sequence). CDR3: CASSQGTSGYGYTF. CDR3 bases: TGTGCCAGCAGCCAAGGGACCTCAGGCTATGGCTACACCTTC.

This clonotype was detected many times. The CDR3 here is CASSFPGLDQETQYF. In DNA form, the CDR3 reads TGTGCCAGCAGCTTCCCCGGACTTGACCAAGAGACCCAGTACTTC. The chain is built from TRBV7-9 and TRBJ2-5; D is possibly TRBD2 (5 bases). Trimming removed 3 bases from V and 0 bases from J, with 11 bases in between. Germline V gene data show CDR1 as SEHNR and CDR2 as FQNEAQ (reference sequence). The length of the CDR3 is 15 residues.

This clonotype was observed many times. V is TRBV7-2 and J is TRBJ2-1; D unresolved. There are 17 residues in the CDR3. The V and J ends lost 1 base and 7 bases respectively, with 20 bases between them. Germline assignment: CDR1 SGHTA and CDR2 FQGNSA. Here the CDR3 DNA reads TGTGCCAGCAGCTTAGGTTATTTTGGGCCCCGGCAGAATGAGCAGTTCTTC. Its translation: CASSLGYFGPRQNEQFF.

V and J are TRBV7-2 and TRBJ2-2, with D possibly matching TRBD2 (5 bases). V lost 2 bases to trimming and J lost 5 bases, with 9 bases between them. CDR1 and CDR2 (germline): SGHTA, FQGNSA. This CDR3 contains 14 residues. The CDR3 nucleotides read TGTGCCAGCAGCTTATTCCCGGGAACCGGGGAGCTGTTTTTT. Residues: CASSLFPGTGELFF.

This clonotype was seen only once. This chain connects TRBV5-1 to TRBJ1-1, with 8 bases that match TRBD1. This CDR3 comprises 14 residues. Germline lookup yields CDR1 SGHRS and CDR2 YFSETQ. The V and J ends lost 7 bases and 6 bases, in that order; junction bases with no gene match: 11. CDR3 amino acids: CASAILTGEAEAFF. CDR3 DNA sequence: TGCGCCAGCGCTATTCTGACAGGGGAGGCTGAAGCTTTCTTT.

This clonotype was seen ten or more times. This chain links TRBV3-1 with TRBJ2-1, with TRBD2 matching over 8 bases. Germline V lookup: CDR1 LGHDT, CDR2 YNNKEL (reference sequence). J lost 6 bases, V lost 0 bases, and 7 bases had no gene match. The CDR3 contains 16 residues. DNA of the CDR3: TGTGCCAGCAGCCAAGAGGGCCCTAGCGGGTTCAATGAGCAGTTCTTC. Its translation: CASSQEGPSGFNEQFF.

This clonotype has a handful of counts. The chain employs TRBV7-3 and TRBJ1-2; D is undetermined. This CDR3 spans 14 amino acids. Germline-derived CDR1 and CDR2 are SGHTA and FQGTGA. Between the trimmed V and J ends, which lost 0 bases and 3 bases, there was a span of 8 bases. The CDR3 region is CASSLTAQDYGYTF. CDR3 DNA sequence: TGTGCCAGCAGCTTAACGGCGCAGGACTATGGCTACACCTTC.

A remark on this clonotype: The junction shows a germline mismatch at one end, possibly a read error. This rearrangement joins TRBV7-8 to TRBJ2-1; 9 bases align to TRBD2. The CDR3 extends over 14 amino acids. Germline CDR1 is SGHVS and CDR2 is FQNEAQ. DNA of the CDR3: TGTGCCAGCAGCCTAGCGGGGACGGGGGATGAGCAGTTCTTC. It encodes CASSLAGTGDEQFF.

This clonotype has ten or more counts. The V gene is TRBV5-1, the J gene TRBJ2-2, with 10 nucleotides matching TRBD1. With 7 bases clipped from V and 7 bases from J, the junction kept 13 bases outside the gene matches. CDR1 is SGHRS and CDR2 is YFSETQ in the germline V gene. The CDR3 runs 16 residues. The CDR3 spells CASGATGTGEFGELFF. The CDR3 DNA reads TGCGCCAGCGGAGCGACCGGGACAGGGGAATTCGGGGAGCTGTTTTTT.

The chain combines TRBV7-2 with TRBJ2-7; a weak D match, TRBD2 (5 bases). This CDR3 spans 15 amino acids. The V gene's germline CDR1 is SGHTA and CDR2 FQGNSA. Trimming pared 5 bases from V and 0 bases from J, leaving 14 bases between. CDR3: CASSPTPGVSYEQYF. The CDR3 DNA is TGTGCCAGCAGCCCTACCCCCGGGGTCTCCTACGAGCAGTACTTC.

In its sample, this clonotype was seen many times. The rearrangement uses TRBV12-3 or TRBV12-4 and TRBJ2-1; TRBD1 matches 9 bases. The V and J ends lost 4 bases and 7 bases, in that order; junction bases with no gene match: 8. CDR3 length: 15 amino acids. CDR3 sequence: CASSSRDRARNEQFF. Here the CDR3 DNA reads TGTGCCAGCAGTTCCCGGGACAGGGCCAGAAATGAGCAGTTCTTC.